One sample yielded the 3 T cell receptor beta chains listed below, sequenced in a study of T cell responses to AZD1222 COVID-19 vaccine. Data came from immunoSEQ multiplex PCR; TCRdb stores just in-frame clones and leaves some out. The data contain about 180,000 clones, around 88% of them singletons. Sequencing was performed on peripheral blood, taken on day 0 of AZD1222 vaccination. The receptors derive from an adult in good health.

The rearrangement joins TRBV6-5 to TRBJ1-4; TRBD1 agrees at 7 bases. V lost 5 bases and J lost 8; bases outside the gene matches: 5. Germline CDR1 is MNHEY and CDR2 is SVGAGI. This CDR3 has 13 residues. The CDR3 sequence: CASSPGTAEKLFF. CDR3 coding DNA: TGTGCCAGCAGTCCCGGGACAGCCGAAAAACTGTTTTTT.

This sequence joins TRBV29-1 and TRBJ1-2; D is possibly TRBD1 (5 bases). Germline CDR1 SQVTM, CDR2 ANQGSEA. The CDR3 is made up of 14 amino acids. V lost 1 base to trimming and J lost 0 bases, with 9 bases between them. The CDR3 coding sequence is TGCAGCGTTGAAGTTCAACAGGCTAACTATGGCTACACCTTC. It encodes CSVEVQQANYGYTF.

The J gene is TRBJ2-7, the V gene TRBV15; 10 nucleotides line up with TRBD1. The CDR3 covers 15 residues. After removal of 3 bases from V and 2 bases from J, the junction contained 4 bases not matched to a gene. Germline lookup yields CDR1 LNHNV and CDR2 YYDKDF (reference sequence). In DNA form, the CDR3 reads TGTGCCACCAGCAGGACCGGGACAGGGGCCTACGAGCAGTACTTC. Translating gives CATSRTGTGAYEQYF.